This T cell receptor (beta chain) was retrieved from a study of blood T cell repertoires in COVID-19. As handled by the study authors: Reference gene primers were amplified, and this amplification served to estimate nucleated cell counts. The repertoire was sequenced with immunoSEQ multiplex PCR; TCRdb's copy has only in-frame clones and lacks some. The V and J calls and clone size come from that table; D and trimming were worked out from the DNA. The sample includes tens of thousands of clones, roughly 84% of them seen just once. The CDR3 is made up of 16 amino acids. The trim removed 4 bases at V and 1 base at J, leaving 4 bases unmatched. Germline loops: CDR1 SGHNT, CDR2 YYREEE (reference sequence).

The chain recombines TRBV5-4 with TRBJ2-2; 10 bases map to TRBD2. This receptor was identified in a human donor in a cohort sampled during active COVID-19. The donor label of this sample is uncertain. Sequencing input: peripheral blood. Written as DNA, the CDR3 is TGTGCCAGCAGCACGGGACTAGCGCGGAACACCGGGGAGCTGTTTTTT. Residues: CASSTGLARNTGELFF.